The entry below describes one T cell receptor (beta chain). The source of the sample is a study of T cell responses to AZD1222 COVID-19 vaccine. Data came from immunoSEQ multiplex PCR; TCRdb stores just in-frame clones and leaves some out. The sample holds around 150,000 clones, around 92% seen once. CDR3 length: 14 amino acids. Trimming removed 0 bases at V and 1 base at J, with 7 bases between. Germline CDR1 LNHNV, CDR2 YYDKDF (reference sequence). J is TRBJ2-7 and V is TRBV15; D uncertain. This material consisted of peripheral blood, taken 28 days after the second AZD1222 dose. The TCR sequence derives from an adult who received the AZD1222 COVID-19 vaccine. In DNA form, the CDR3 reads TGTGCCACCAGCAGAGACAGGTTTTCCTACGAGCAGTACTTC. Protein: CATSRDRFSYEQYF.